This record concerns one T cell receptor (beta chain) sequence. Its specificity is unknown. Germline is not matched at one junction end, which may reflect a read error. The entry originates in a study of blood T cells in healthy people across ages. Total RNA extracted from each sample amounted to at least 6 micrograms. It was with a sample-barcoded 5' primer and a J-beta primer mix that a second PCR of roughly 6 to 11 cycles was run. TCRdb reanalysed the 5' RACE reads using MiXCR and keeps one entry per CDR3 protein. The sample lists roughly 1,800,000 distinct CDR3 sequences; around 50% were seen once. Study-wide points: It was found that TCR beta diversity correlated strongly with the percentage of naive T cells. Donors of long life had a larger count of naive CD4+ cells and greater diversity than aged donors.

This receptor was taken from a woman in her forties in good health. Sequencing input: blood.

Here the CDR3 DNA reads TGTGCCGGCAGTTCTCTAGGGACCCCGGATACGCAGTATTTT. Encoded protein: CAGSSLGTPDTQYF. V is TRBV6-2 or TRBV6-3 and J is TRBJ2-3; D may match TRBD1 or TRBD2 (5 bases each). Germline-derived CDR1 and CDR2 are MNHEY and SVGEGT. The CDR3 is 14 residues long.